This T cell receptor (beta chain) was obtained from a study of vaccination and CD4 T cells after COVID-19. About the study: Two of the convalescents were Hispanic, and the group consisted of six males and four females. The study collected post-vaccine samples a median 72 days after dose two, with a range of 14 to 241. Study-level results: SARS-CoV-2-reactive clonotypes showed a nonsignificant median rise from about 20 to 38.

Points on this clonotype: Its specificity is not known.

The assay that was used to sequence DNA from cultured CD4+ T cells was the Oncomine TCR Beta short-read assay. Genomic DNA was taken out of cultured CD4+ T cells by extraction. TCRdb re-analysed the PCR reads in MiXCR, keeping a single row per CDR3 protein. The sample yields 15,000 to 20,000 distinct CDR3 sequences, around 48% seen once. Treatment noted: roughly nine-day PBMC culture with coronavirus spike peptide pools or control peptides (ViraFEST assay). The specimen was CD4+ T cells from blood, cultured in vitro. This receptor was taken from a human donor who had recovered from COVID-19.

Here the CDR3 DNA reads TGTGCCAGCAGCTTCCGCCGCTCCTACAATGAGCAGTTCTTC. Its translation is CASSFRRSYNEQFF. J is TRBJ2-1 and V is TRBV7-2; D gene ambiguous. The CDR3 sequence is 14 residues long. The V gene lost 3 bases and the J gene lost 0 bases, with 6 bases spanning the gap. Germline V gene lookup returns CDR1 SGHTA and CDR2 FQGNSA.